Each of the 15 T cell receptor beta chains below was sequenced from the same sample in a study of T-cell memory formation after mild COVID-19. TCRdb analysed the 5' RACE reads with MiXCR anew, one entry per CDR3 protein. The sample includes roughly 99,000 distinct CDR3 sequences, under 15% of them seen just once. The sample comprised PBMCs or a T cell subset sorted from them (not recorded which). These receptors all stem from a man aged 18 to 29 who had mild COVID-19 (a few samples of this study predate the infection). Cell type and time point are not known.

This clonotype was detected only a few times. The chain is built from TRBV5-1 and TRBJ2-1; 7 nucleotides match TRBD1. Germline V gene sequence: CDR1 SGHRS, CDR2 YFSETQ. The CDR3 length is 15 residues. J lost 2 bases, V lost 4 bases, and 6 bases had no gene match. DNA for the CDR3: TGCGCCAGCAGCCAATACAGGGGTCCCTACAATGAGCAGTTCTTC. Translation: CASSQYRGPYNEQFF.

The chain links TRBV7-2 to TRBJ2-7; a weak D match, TRBD2 (7 bases). The CDR3 covers 14 residues. Germline V gene sequence: CDR1 SGHTA, CDR2 FQGNSA. V was cut by 4 bases and J by 2 bases, with 12 bases left in between. The CDR3 region has the DNA TGTGCCAGCAGCTCATGGGGGGGCCCCTACGAGCAGTACGTC. Protein sequence: CASSSWGGPYEQYV.

The rearrangement links TRBV14 to TRBJ1-2, with 11 bases lining up with TRBD1. J lost 3 bases, V lost 9 bases, and 6 bases had no gene match. CDR1 is SGHDN and CDR2 is FVKESK in the germline V gene. This CDR3 region has 14 residues. In DNA form, the CDR3 reads TGTGCCAGAGTTAGGGACAGGGGGTACTATGGCTACACCTTC. Translating it yields CARVRDRGYYGYTF.

The rearrangement uses TRBV2 and TRBJ2-7; 8 bases are a match to TRBD1. V lost 11 bases and J lost 7; bases outside the gene matches: 7. CDR3 size: 11 residues. Germline V gene sequence: CDR1 SNHLY, CDR2 FYNNEI. CDR3 region: CAGQGLVEQYV. The CDR3 DNA reads as TGTGCCGGACAGGGATTGGTAGAGCAGTACGTC.

Only a few counts were recorded for this clonotype. The chain recombines TRBV11-2 with TRBJ2-7, with 7 bases matching TRBD1. Germline V lookup: CDR1 SGHAT, CDR2 FQNNGV. The CDR3 contains 15 residues. With 4 bases clipped from V and 3 bases from J, the junction kept 9 bases outside the gene matches. As DNA, the CDR3 is TGTGCCAGCAGCTCCCTTGACAGGGCCGACTACGAGCAGTACTTC. Translating it yields CASSSLDRADYEQYF.

At least ten counts were recorded for this clonotype. The chain combines TRBV4-1 with TRBJ1-1, with a tentative D call TRBD1 (5 bases). Germline-derived CDR1 and CDR2 are MGHRA and YSYEKL. The CDR3 loop spans 15 amino acids. Trimming took off 0 bases at V and 4 bases at J, with 12 bases between the two ends. The chain's CDR3 is CASSQEGTLGTEAFF. The CDR3 DNA is TGCGCCAGCAGCCAAGAGGGGACCTTGGGCACTGAAGCTTTCTTT.

The chain carries TRBV7-3 and TRBJ2-3; a weak D match, TRBD2 (6 bases). V was pared by 0 bases and J by 2 bases, with 9 bases between. The CDR3 has 15 residues. Germline V gene sequence: CDR1 SGHTA, CDR2 FQGTGA. In DNA, the CDR3 is TGTGCCAGCAGCTTAACCGGGGGAGTCACAGATACGCAGTATTTT. Protein sequence: CASSLTGGVTDTQYF.

This clonotype has more than one count but fewer than ten. V and J are TRBV24-1 and TRBJ1-2; 7 bases are a match to TRBD1. J was trimmed by 4 bases and V by 10 bases; bases with no gene match: 2. The CDR3 is made up of 11 amino acids. The germline V gene encodes CDR1 KGHDR and CDR2 SFDVKD. CDR3 loop: CATSGGYGYTF. DNA for the CDR3: TGTGCCACGTCAGGGGGCTATGGCTACACCTTC.

In this sample, this clonotype turned up a few times. V is TRBV5-1 and J is TRBJ2-7, with TRBD1 identical over 7 bases. Germline loops: CDR1 SGHRS, CDR2 YFSETQ. J was trimmed by 4 bases and V by 6 bases; bases with no gene match: 13. This CDR3 is 15 amino acids long. The CDR3 bases are TGCGCCAGCATGGGAGAACAGGGGAAGGGTTACGAGCAGTACTTC. Translation gives CASMGEQGKGYEQYF.

This clonotype was detected only a few times. The chain is built from TRBV5-1 and TRBJ1-2; D not resolved. V lost 1 base, J lost 2 bases, and 6 bases lay in between. The germline V gene encodes CDR1 SGHRS and CDR2 YFSETQ. There are 13 residues in the CDR3. The CDR3 loop reads CASSLKGNYGYTF. The CDR3 DNA is TGCGCCAGCAGCTTGAAAGGGAACTATGGCTACACCTTC.

The rearrangement links TRBV7-6 to TRBJ1-1; D remains unclear. Germline V gene data show CDR1 as SGHVS and CDR2 as FNYEAQ. Trimming stripped 4 bases from V and 0 bases from J, with 12 bases between. The CDR3 extends over 15 amino acids. Here the CDR3 reads CASSSLEGMNTEAFF. CDR3 bases: TGTGCCAGCAGCTCCCTCGAGGGAATGAACACTGAAGCTTTCTTT.

This sequence joins TRBV27 and TRBJ2-7; D may be TRBD2 (6 bases). V dropped 3 bases and J dropped 0 bases, with 12 bases sitting between them. Per germline, CDR1 MNHEY and CDR2 SMNVEV (reference sequence). This CDR3 is built from 15 residues. The CDR3 DNA is TGTGCCAGCAGTTTCGGAGGGGCCCTCTCCTACGAGCAGTACTTC. Amino acids: CASSFGGALSYEQYF.

This clonotype was seen a handful of times. This sequence joins TRBV5-6 and TRBJ1-3; no definite D call. This CDR3 contains 14 residues. V was shortened by 3 bases and J by 0 bases, with 7 bases between the two germline ends. Germline V gene sequence: CDR1 SGHDT, CDR2 YYEEEE. The CDR3 DNA sequence: TGTGCCAGCAGCTGGGATTACTCTGGAAACACCATATATTTT. Residues: CASSWDYSGNTIYF.

The CDR3 reads CASSPYLTAAGNTIYF. The CDR3 nucleotides are TGTGCCAGTAGTCCCTATTTGACGGCAGCGGGAAACACCATATATTTT. The rearrangement joins TRBV19 to TRBJ1-3; D is unclear. Trimming pared 5 bases from V and 4 bases from J, leaving 18 bases between. Germline values: CDR1 LNHDA, CDR2 SQIVND (reference sequence). This CDR3 is built from 16 residues. Full variable domain (outside the CDR3, taken from reference TRBV19 and TRBJ1-3): DGGITQSPKYLFRKEGQNVTLSCEQNLNHDAMYWYRQDPGQGLRLIYYSQIVNDFQKGDIAEGYSVSREKKESFPLTVTSAQKNPTAFYLCASSPYLTAAGNTIYFGEGSWLTVV.

CDR3 bases: TGTGCCAGCAGCCCAGGACCCGTTAATTCACCCCTCCACTTT. It encodes CASSPGPVNSPLHF. This chain uses TRBV9 with TRBJ1-6; D uncertain. This CDR3 spans 14 amino acids. Germline V gives CDR1 SGDLS, CDR2 YYNGEE. V lost 4 bases, J lost 6 bases, and 11 bases lay in between.